The entry below gives a single T cell receptor beta chain sequence along with its context. To make TCR beta libraries, researchers used iRepertoire HTBI primers and Arm-PCR of CDR3 regions. TCRdb re-derived calls from the multiplex PCR reads in MiXCR, one entry per CDR3 protein. Seen here are over 650,000 distinct CDR3 sequences, roughly 30% observed once, and the top ten hold about 42%. This entry comes from a study of regulatory T cells in long-lasting Graves disease. The time point denotes: persistent/refractory GD, antithyroid drugs over 5 years with positive TRAb. PBMC RNA was the source of the TCR library. The input for sequencing was peripheral blood mononuclear cells (PBMCs), taken when the disease was refractory, from a patient treated with antithyroid drugs. The clonotype was recovered from a female donor with Graves disease.

The CDR3 DNA is TGTGCCAGCACTACTCGGTCGGGGGGAGAACTCACCGGGGAGCTGTTTTTT. Amino acids: CASTTRSGGELTGELFF. The chain couples TRBV6-1 to TRBJ2-2; TRBD2 aligns across 7 bases. Germline V gene sequence: CDR1 MNHNS, CDR2 SASEGT. Unmatched junction bases numbered 15, after V lost 7 bases and J lost 4 bases. The CDR3 is 17 amino acids.